Sequencing of this TCR beta chain was carried out in a study of shared clonotypes between healthy human individuals. Study-level findings and limits: Rarefaction gave evidence that sorted-subset sequencing remained incomplete despite large depth.

V dropped 2 bases and J dropped 5; count of bases not matched to a gene: 5. Germline values: CDR1 MNHNY, CDR2 SVGAGI (reference sequence). The length of the CDR3 is 16 residues. Repertoires were generated with immunoSEQ multiplex PCR, while TCRdb's copy carries only in-frame clones and drops some. The sample has roughly 2 million clones; approximately 94% are singletons. About this clone: Its antigen is unknown.

The chain employs TRBV6-6 and TRBJ1-6; 8 nucleotides line up with TRBD1. This TCR derives from a man between 18 and 35 years old in good health. Sample: naive CD4+ T cells sorted from blood. Subset reported: CD45RA+ positively selected. CDR3 sequence (DNA): TGTGCCAGCAGTTACCCGAGGGGACAGGATAATTCACCCCTCCACTTT. Translating gives CASSYPRGQDNSPLHF.